The clone carrying this T cell receptor (beta chain) was counted ten times or more. Its antigen remains unidentified. This specimen comes from a study of molecular identifiers for immune sequencing clone quantification. Bulk TCR libraries used previously described methods and listed TCR primers. TCRdb ran MiXCR on the PCR reads and lists one entry per CDR3 protein. The sample lists approximately 500,000 distinct CDR3 sequences, around 21% occurring once. This CDR3 region has 13 residues. The junction had 3 bases not matched to a gene; V was cut back by 3 bases and J by 5 bases. Germline V gene lookup returns CDR1 MDHEN and CDR2 SYDVKM. A CD8+CD4-CCR7+CD45RA+ phenotype served as the sorting definition for naive CD8 T cells. The study, taken as a whole, reports: With a barcode shared among identical TCR molecules, highly expanded clone sizes could be underestimated.

The sequenced sample was naive CD8+ T cells from blood, with Jurkat cell RNA spiked in. This sample's subset: FACS-sorted CD8+CD4-CCR7+CD45RA+ naive T cells. The V gene is TRBV28, the J gene TRBJ1-1, with 7 bases aligning to TRBD1. This TCR derives from a human donor in good health. Some libraries in this study had Jurkat cell RNA spiked in. CDR3 sequence reads: CASSLTGRTEAFF. CDR3 DNA sequence: TGTGCCAGCAGTTTGACAGGGAGGACTGAAGCTTTCTTT.